The clone carrying this T cell receptor (beta chain) is a singleton in its sample. CDR3 length equals 14 residues. V lost 5 bases and J lost 1, with 11 bases in between. Germline CDR1 is SGHVS and CDR2 is FQNEAQ. The sample is drawn from a study of blood T cell repertoires in COVID-19. Overall study context: The United States, Italy and Spain supplied acute and convalescent COVID-19 samples. Nucleic acid was either cDNA or gDNA, and it came from T cells, B-cell-depleted T cells, or PBMCs.

Seattle patients were enrolled while actively infected and followed longitudinally. How the authors handled the data: Cell counts per sample came from amplifying reference gene primers. Using immunoSEQ multiplex PCR, the repertoire was profiled, and TCRdb retains in-frame clones only, with some absent. The V and J calls and clone size come from that table; D and trimming were worked out from the DNA. The data hold about 250,000 clones, with approximately 85% observed a single time. This TCR derives from a human donor with COVID-19, enrolled during active disease. The donor label of this sample is uncertain. V gene TRBV7-8 combines with J gene TRBJ1-1; no reliable D call. The sample comprised peripheral blood. CDR3 loop: CASSRLVANTEAFF. The CDR3 DNA reads TGTGCCAGCAGCCGATTAGTAGCGAACACTGAAGCTTTCTTT.